This TCR beta chain is from a study of shared clonotypes between healthy human individuals. Study-wide context: Contributing individuals were two females and a few males aged 18 to 49. Overall study findings and caveats: Sorted-subset samples were not fully sequenced, rarefaction indicated. Enrolling few donors narrowed the genetic and exposure-history diversity that was represented.

Study processing details: For the immunoSEQ data, sequences were junction-only without quality scores, so filtering differed. The protocol was immunoSEQ multiplex PCR, while the TCRdb copy is restricted to in-frame clones and leaves out a portion. The V and J calls and the clone size are those of that table, but D and trimming were determined from the DNA. The sample holds about a million clones; about 72% are singletons and the top ten take 0.89%. CDR1 is GTSNPN, CDR2 SVGIG, per germline (reference sequence). V dropped 5 bases and J dropped 1 base, with 15 bases sitting between them. The CDR3 extends over 15 amino acids. Remarks on this clone: Antigen: not known.

The specimen was memory CD4+ T cells from PBMCs. Subset reported: CD45RA-negative fraction. V gene TRBV30 combines with J gene TRBJ2-4, with D perhaps matching TRBD2 (6 bases). This TCR was recovered from a young man in good health. Some clones in this sample may be carry-over from other donors' samples. The DNA of the CDR3 is TGTGCCTGGGAGGAGGGGTTTGGGGCCAAAAACATTCAGTACTTC. Protein sequence: CAWEEGFGAKNIQYF.